This record covers a single T cell receptor (beta chain). What it recognizes is unknown. These data belong to a study of cytomegalovirus exposure and HLA in healthy donors. Study-level points and caveats: It is likely that the observed cluster of highly shared sequence variants was a sequencing artifact. Owing to their indistinguishability, certain V segments, notably TRBV6-2 and TRBV6-3, were excluded. Highest at DRB1 and lowest at HLA-C, TCR association rates differed among HLA loci in a later analysis. The Asian-associated ancestry cluster reportedly had fewer N-insertions than the 666-donor mean in a later analysis.

V lost 1 base and J 3 bases, leaving 8 bases between the germline ends. This CDR3 has 14 residues. Germline-derived CDR1 and CDR2 are SGHDT and YYEEEE. The PCR was carried out with 60 Vbeta primers and 13 Jbeta primers. Here immunoSEQ multiplex PCR was the method, and the copy in TCRdb shows in-frame clones only, minus some. The sample contains under 150,000 clones, approximately 78% of which appear only once. Input material: PBMCs. The receptor's source is a woman between 40 and 55 years old in good health and CMV-seropositive. This chain links TRBV5-6 with TRBJ1-5; TRBD1 is a possible D gene (5 bases). The CDR3 protein is CASSLRGINQPQHF. CDR3 sequence (DNA): TGTGCCAGCAGCTTGAGGGGAATCAATCAGCCCCAGCATTTT.